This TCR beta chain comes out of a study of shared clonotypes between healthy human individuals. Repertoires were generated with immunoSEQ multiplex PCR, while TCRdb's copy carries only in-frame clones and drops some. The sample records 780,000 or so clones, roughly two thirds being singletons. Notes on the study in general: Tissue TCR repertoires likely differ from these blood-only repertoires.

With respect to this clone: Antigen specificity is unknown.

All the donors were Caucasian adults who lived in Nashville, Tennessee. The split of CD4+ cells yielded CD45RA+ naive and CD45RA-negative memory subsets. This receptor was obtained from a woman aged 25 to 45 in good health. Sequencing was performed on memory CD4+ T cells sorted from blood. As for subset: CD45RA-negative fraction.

The CDR3 DNA follows: TGTGCCAGCAGCTTAGGACAGGGGGGGACTGGAAACACCATATATTTT. Amino acids: CASSLGQGGTGNTIYF. The rearrangement joins TRBV11-2 to TRBJ1-3; 9 bases map to TRBD1. Germline V gene data show CDR1 as SGHAT and CDR2 as FQNNGV. This CDR3 has 16 amino acids. V trimming: 1 base; J trimming: 2 bases; junction bases outside the gene matches: 3.